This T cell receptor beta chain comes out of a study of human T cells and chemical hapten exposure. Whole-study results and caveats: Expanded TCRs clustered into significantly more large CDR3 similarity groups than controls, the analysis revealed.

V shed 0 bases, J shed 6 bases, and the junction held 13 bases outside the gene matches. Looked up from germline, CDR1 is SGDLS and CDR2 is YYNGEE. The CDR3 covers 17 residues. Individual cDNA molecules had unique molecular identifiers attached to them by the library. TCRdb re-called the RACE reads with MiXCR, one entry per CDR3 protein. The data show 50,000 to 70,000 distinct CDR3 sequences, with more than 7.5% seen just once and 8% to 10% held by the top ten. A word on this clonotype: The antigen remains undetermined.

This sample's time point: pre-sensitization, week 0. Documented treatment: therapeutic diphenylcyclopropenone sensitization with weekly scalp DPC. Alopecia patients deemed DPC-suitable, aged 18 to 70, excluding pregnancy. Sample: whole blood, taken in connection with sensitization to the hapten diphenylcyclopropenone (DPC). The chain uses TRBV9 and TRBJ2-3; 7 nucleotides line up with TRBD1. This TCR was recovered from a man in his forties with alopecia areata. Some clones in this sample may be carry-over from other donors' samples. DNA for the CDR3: TGTGCCAGCAGCGTAGGGGTATCAGGGGGTATGGCGGATACGCAGTATTTT. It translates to CASSVGVSGGMADTQYF.